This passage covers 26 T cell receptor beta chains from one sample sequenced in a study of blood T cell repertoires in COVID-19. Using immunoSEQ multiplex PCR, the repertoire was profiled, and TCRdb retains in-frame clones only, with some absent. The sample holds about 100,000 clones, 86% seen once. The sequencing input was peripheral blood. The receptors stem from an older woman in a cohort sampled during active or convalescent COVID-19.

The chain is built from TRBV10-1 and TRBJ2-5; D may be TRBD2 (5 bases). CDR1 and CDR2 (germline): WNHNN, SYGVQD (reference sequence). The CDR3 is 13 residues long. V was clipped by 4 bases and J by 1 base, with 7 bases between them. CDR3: CASSGTLQETQYF. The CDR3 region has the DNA TGCGCCAGCAGTGGGACTCTCCAAGAGACCCAGTACTTC.

The CDR3, as DNA: TGCGCCAGCAGCCAAGATTCCGGGACTCGCACCGGGGAGCTGTTTTTT. This sequence encodes CASSQDSGTRTGELFF. The rearrangement joins TRBV4-1 to TRBJ2-2; a weak D match, TRBD2 (6 bases). The CDR3 runs to 16 residues. Deletions cut 0 bases from V and 4 bases from J, with 12 bases between. Germline V gene lookup returns CDR1 MGHRA and CDR2 YSYEKL.

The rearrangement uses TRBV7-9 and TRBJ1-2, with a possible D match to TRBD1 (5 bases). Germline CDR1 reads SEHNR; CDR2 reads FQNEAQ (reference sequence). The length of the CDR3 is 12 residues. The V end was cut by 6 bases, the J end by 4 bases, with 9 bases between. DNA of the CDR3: TGTGCCAGCAGTCGGGACTCCTATGGCTACACCTTC. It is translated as CASSRDSYGYTF.

The CDR3 DNA reads as TGTGCCAGCAGCCCAAAGACCGGGAATTCACCCCTCCACTTT. It encodes CASSPKTGNSPLHF. V usage is TRBV6-5 and J usage is TRBJ1-6; D is uncertain. The V and J ends lost 6 bases and 7 bases respectively, with 13 bases between them. Germline CDR1 MNHEY, CDR2 SVGAGI. This CDR3 spans 14 amino acids.

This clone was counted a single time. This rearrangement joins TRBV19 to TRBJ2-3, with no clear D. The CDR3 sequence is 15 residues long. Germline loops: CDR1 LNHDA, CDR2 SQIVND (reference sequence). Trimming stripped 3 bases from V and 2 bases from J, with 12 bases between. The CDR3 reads CASSMVAANTDTQYF. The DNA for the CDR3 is TGTGCCAGTAGTATGGTCGCGGCGAACACAGATACGCAGTATTTT.

The CDR3 DNA sequence: TGTGCCAGCAGCCAAGGGTTGTATGCGACTGAAGCTTTCTTT. It translates to CASSQGLYATEAFF. The chain joins TRBV14 to TRBJ1-1; D remains ambiguous. The CDR3 runs to 14 residues. Trimming took off 1 base at V and 5 bases at J, with 11 bases between the two ends. Germline V gene data show CDR1 as SGHDN and CDR2 as FVKESK.

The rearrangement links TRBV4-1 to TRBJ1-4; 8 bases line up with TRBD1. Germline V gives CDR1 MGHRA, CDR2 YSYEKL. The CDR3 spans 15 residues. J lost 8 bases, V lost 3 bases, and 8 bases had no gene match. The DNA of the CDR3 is TGCGCCAGCAGCCAGACAGGGGTGGGGCTGGAAAAACTGTTTTTT. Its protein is CASSQTGVGLEKLFF.

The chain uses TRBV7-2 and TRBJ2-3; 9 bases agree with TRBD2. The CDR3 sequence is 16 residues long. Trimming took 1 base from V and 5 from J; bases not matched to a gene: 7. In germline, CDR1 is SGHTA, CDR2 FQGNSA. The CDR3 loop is CASSLGAGLAGDTQYF. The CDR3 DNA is TGTGCCAGCAGCTTAGGGGCGGGACTAGCAGGAGATACGCAGTATTTT.

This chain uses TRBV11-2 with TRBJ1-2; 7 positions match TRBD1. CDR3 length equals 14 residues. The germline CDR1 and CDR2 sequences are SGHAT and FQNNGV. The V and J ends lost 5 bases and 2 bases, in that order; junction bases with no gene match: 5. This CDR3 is CASSHQDRNYGYTF. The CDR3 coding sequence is TGTGCCAGCAGCCACCAGGACAGGAACTATGGCTACACCTTC.

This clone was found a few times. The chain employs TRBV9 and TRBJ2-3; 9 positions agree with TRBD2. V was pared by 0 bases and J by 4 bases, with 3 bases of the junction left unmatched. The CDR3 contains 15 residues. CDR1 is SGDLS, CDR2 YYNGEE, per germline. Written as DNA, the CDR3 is TGTGCCAGCAGCGTAGGCGGGGGGGGAGCAGATACGCAGTATTTT. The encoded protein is CASSVGGGGADTQYF.

CDR3 in DNA: TGTGCCAGCAGCGTCGGGGAGAGCGAGCAGTACTTC. Translating it yields CASSVGESEQYF. This chain uses TRBV28 with TRBJ2-7; D possibly corresponds to TRBD2 (5 bases). The CDR3 consists of 12 residues. V shed 6 bases and J shed 6 bases, with 12 bases lying between them. Germline CDR1 is MDHEN and CDR2 is SYDVKM.

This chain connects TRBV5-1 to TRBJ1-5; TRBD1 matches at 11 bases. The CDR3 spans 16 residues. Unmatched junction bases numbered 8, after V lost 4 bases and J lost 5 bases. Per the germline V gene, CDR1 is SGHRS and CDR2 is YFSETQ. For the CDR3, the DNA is TGCGCCAGCAGCCCCGGGGACAGGGGGGTGCATCAGCCCCAGCATTTT. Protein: CASSPGDRGVHQPQHF.

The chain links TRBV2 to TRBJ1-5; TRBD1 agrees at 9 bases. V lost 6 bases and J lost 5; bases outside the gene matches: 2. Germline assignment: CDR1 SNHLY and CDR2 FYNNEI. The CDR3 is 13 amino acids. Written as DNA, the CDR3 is TGTGCCAGCAGCCGGGACAGGGATCAGCCCCAGCATTTT. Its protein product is CASSRDRDQPQHF.

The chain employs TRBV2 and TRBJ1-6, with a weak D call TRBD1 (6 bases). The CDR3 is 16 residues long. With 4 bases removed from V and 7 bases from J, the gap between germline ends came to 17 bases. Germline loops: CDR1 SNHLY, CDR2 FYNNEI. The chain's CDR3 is CASSGGGGVGNSPLHF. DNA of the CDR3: TGTGCCAGCAGTGGAGGGGGAGGGGTTGGCAATTCACCCCTCCACTTT.

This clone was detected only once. Here the CDR3 reads CASSPHRLPNTEAFF. As DNA, the CDR3 is TGTGCCAGCTCACCTCACCGGTTACCGAACACTGAAGCTTTCTTT. This rearrangement joins TRBV18 to TRBJ1-1; D is ambiguous. V gave up 3 bases and J gave up 1 base, with 12 bases separating them. Germline V lookup: CDR1 KGHSH, CDR2 LQKENI. The CDR3 covers 15 residues. Full variable domain (rest looked up from reference TRBV18 and TRBJ1-1): NAGVMQNPRHLVRRRGQEARLRCSPMKGHSHVYWYRQLPEEGLKFMVYLQKENIIDESGMPKERFSAEFPKEGPSILRIQQVVRGDSAAYFCASSPHRLPNTEAFFGQGTRLTVV.

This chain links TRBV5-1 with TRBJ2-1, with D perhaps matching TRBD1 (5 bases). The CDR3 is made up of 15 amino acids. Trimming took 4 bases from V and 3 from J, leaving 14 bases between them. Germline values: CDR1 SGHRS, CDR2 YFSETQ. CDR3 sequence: CASSTATGSYNEQFF. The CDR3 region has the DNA TGCGCCAGCAGCACAGCAACAGGCAGCTACAATGAGCAGTTCTTC.

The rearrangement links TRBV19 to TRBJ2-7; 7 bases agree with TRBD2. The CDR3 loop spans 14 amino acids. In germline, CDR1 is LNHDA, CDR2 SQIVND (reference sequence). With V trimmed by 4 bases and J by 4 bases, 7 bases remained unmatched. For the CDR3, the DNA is TGTGCCAGTAGTACGGCGGGAGTGGGGTACGAGCAGTACTTC. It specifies CASSTAGVGYEQYF.

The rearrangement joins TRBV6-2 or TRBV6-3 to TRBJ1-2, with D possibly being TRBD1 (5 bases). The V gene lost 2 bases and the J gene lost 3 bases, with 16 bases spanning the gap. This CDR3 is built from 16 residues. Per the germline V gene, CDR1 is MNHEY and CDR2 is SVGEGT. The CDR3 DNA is TGTGCCAGCAGTTACGCGAGGGGAGGGATTGACTATGGCTACACCTTC. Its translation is CASSYARGGIDYGYTF.

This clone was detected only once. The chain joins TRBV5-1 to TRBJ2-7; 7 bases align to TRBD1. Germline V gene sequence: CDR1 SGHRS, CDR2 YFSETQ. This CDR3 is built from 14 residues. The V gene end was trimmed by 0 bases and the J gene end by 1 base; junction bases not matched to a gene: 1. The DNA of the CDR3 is TGCGCCAGCAGCTTGGAACAGGGGTCCTACGAGCAGTACTTC. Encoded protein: CASSLEQGSYEQYF. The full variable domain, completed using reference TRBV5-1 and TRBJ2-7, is KAGVTQTPRYLIKTRGQQVTLSCSPISGHRSVSWYQQTPGQGLQFLFEYFSETQRNKGNFPGRFSGRQFSNSRSEMNVSTLELGDSALYLCASSLEQGSYEQYFGPGTRLTVT.

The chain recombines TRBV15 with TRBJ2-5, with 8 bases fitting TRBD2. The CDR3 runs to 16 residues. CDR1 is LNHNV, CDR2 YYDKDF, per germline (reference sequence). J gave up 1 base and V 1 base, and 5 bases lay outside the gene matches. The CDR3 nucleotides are TGTGCCACCAGCAGAGGAAGCGGGGGCCTCCAAGAGACCCAGTACTTC. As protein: CATSRGSGGLQETQYF.

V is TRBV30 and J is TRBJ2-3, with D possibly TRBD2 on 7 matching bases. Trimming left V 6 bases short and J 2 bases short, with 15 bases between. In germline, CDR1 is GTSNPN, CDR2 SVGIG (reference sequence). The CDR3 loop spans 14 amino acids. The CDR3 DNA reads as TGTGCCTGTACTAGGGGGGGACCCACAGATACGCAGTATTTT. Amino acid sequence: CACTRGGPTDTQYF. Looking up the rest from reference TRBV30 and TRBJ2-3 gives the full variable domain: SQTIHQWPATLVQPVGSPLSLECTVEGTSNPNLYWYRQAAGRGLQLLFYSVGIGQISSEVPQNLSASRPQDRQFILSSKKLLLSDSGFYLCACTRGGPTDTQYFGPGTRLTVL.

CDR3 bases: TGCGCCAGCAGCTTGGGCGGGAGAAGGGGGGCTGAGCAGTTCTTC. Residues: CASSLGGRRGAEQFF. The chain joins TRBV5-1 to TRBJ2-1, with TRBD2 as a possible D gene (7 bases). Trimming removed 0 bases from V and 9 bases from J, with 16 bases in between. This CDR3 spans 15 amino acids. Germline V gives CDR1 SGHRS, CDR2 YFSETQ. Full variable domain (remainder filled in from reference TRBV5-1 and TRBJ2-1): KAGVTQTPRYLIKTRGQQVTLSCSPISGHRSVSWYQQTPGQGLQFLFEYFSETQRNKGNFPGRFSGRQFSNSRSEMNVSTLELGDSALYLCASSLGGRRGAEQFFGPGTRLTVL.

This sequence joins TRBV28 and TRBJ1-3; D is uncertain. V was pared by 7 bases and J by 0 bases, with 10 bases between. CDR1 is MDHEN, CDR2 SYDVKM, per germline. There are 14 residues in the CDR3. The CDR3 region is CASMGTHSGNTIYF. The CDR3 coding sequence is TGTGCCAGCATGGGCACACACTCTGGAAACACCATATATTTT.

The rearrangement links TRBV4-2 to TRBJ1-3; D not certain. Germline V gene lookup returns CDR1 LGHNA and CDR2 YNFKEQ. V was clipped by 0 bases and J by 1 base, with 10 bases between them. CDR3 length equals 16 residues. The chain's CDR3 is CASSQDRRASGNTIYF. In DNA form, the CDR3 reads TGTGCCAGCAGCCAAGATAGGAGGGCATCTGGAAACACCATATATTTT.

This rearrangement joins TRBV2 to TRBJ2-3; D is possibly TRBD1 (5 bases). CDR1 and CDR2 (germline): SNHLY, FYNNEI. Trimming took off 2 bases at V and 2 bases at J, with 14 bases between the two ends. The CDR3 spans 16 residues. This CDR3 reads CASSENLGRPTDTQYF. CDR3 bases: TGTGCCAGCAGTGAAAACCTGGGGCGACCCACAGATACGCAGTATTTT.

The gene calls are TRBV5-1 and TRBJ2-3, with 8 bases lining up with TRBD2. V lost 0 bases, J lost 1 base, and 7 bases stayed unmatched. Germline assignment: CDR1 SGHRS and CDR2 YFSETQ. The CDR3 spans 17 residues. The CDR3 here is CASSLGVAGSRTDTQYF. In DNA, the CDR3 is TGCGCCAGCAGCTTGGGGGTAGCGGGGTCCCGCACAGATACGCAGTATTTT.